The T cell receptor (beta chain) under discussion was sequenced for a study of blood T cell repertoires in COVID-19 (dated by TCRdb to 2019 to 2021). About the investigation overall: The collaborator samples originated in the United States, Italy and Spain and spanned the acute and convalescent phases of COVID-19. The repertoires were released in a freely available public database intended as a resource for research on the immune response to SARS-CoV-2. The samples were drawn from two sources: the first 160 participants of the ongoing ImmuneRACE study, and 1,000 to 1,500 subjects contributed by 6 global collaborators. A de-identified subject ID, COVID-19 status, age in years and sex were almost always included in the sample metadata. HLA class I and class II types, where available, came from metadata supplied by the sample provider rather than from assay-based typing. The material from the prospective study consisted of cDNA or gDNA derived from T cells, B-cell-depleted T cells, or PBMCs. Subjects who had been exposed to COVID-19, were actively infected with it, or had recovered from it provided the deeply sampled blood TCRbeta repertoires that made up the dataset.

From the cysteine up to the phenylalanine, the CDR3 has a length of 14 residues. The read is trimmed to its CDR3 DNA, 42 bases read in frame from base 1. Looking up the germline V gene yields CDR1 MDHEN and CDR2 SYDVKM. V drops 0 bases and J drops 4 bases, leaving 9 bases in between. The collaborating institutions used their own protocols to collect whole blood in K2EDTA tubes. For TCRbeta analysis, collaborators shipped samples in one of three forms: frozen whole blood, isolated PBMCs, or DNA extracted from either of those sample types. Overall results and qualifications from the work: The quantity of clinical and demographic metadata differed by source and by participant and was supplied without curation.

TCRbeta CDR3 regions were amplified from genomic DNA using the immunoSEQ Assay, a bias-controlled multiplex PCR. In the paper's pipeline: The number of nucleated cells in each sample was estimated from the amplification of reference gene primers within the assay. Sequence reads were collapsed and filtered to measure the absolute abundance of every unique TCRbeta CDR3 rearrangement. For each sample, productive Simpson clonality was calculated as the square root of Simpson's diversity index across productive rearrangements. As stored in TCRdb, this immuneACCESS dataset retains in-frame rearrangements with V and J assigned. A fraction of the clones does not appear; measured against another copy, unresolved V genes explain less than half of the discrepancy, and the remainder lacks a known reason. V, J and clone size were drawn from that table, and D and trimming were deduced from the DNA. Within this sample are 45,000 or so clones, with 70% to 80% of them counted one time only. The leading ten clones occupy about 20% of the sample.

This clone was counted a single time. Its antigen is still unknown. Base qualities are not provided; no much larger clone lies one nucleotide away. The sequence was collected from a man in his 70s with acute or convalescent COVID-19. Rearrangement joined TRBV28 to TRBJ1-1; 5 matching bases give a weak D call of TRBD1. The specimen sequenced was peripheral blood. The base sequence is TGTGCCAGCAGTTTATGGGGCGGGGGCACTGAAGCTTTCTTT. It translates to CASSLWGGGTEAFF. Reference TRBV28 and TRBJ1-1 genes cover what lies past the CDR3, so the full variable domain is DVKVTQSSRYLVKRTGEKVFLECVQDMDHENMFWYRQDPGLGLRLIYFSYDVKMKEKGDIPEGYSVSREKKERFSLILESASTNQTSMYLCASSLWGGGTEAFFGQGTRLTVV.